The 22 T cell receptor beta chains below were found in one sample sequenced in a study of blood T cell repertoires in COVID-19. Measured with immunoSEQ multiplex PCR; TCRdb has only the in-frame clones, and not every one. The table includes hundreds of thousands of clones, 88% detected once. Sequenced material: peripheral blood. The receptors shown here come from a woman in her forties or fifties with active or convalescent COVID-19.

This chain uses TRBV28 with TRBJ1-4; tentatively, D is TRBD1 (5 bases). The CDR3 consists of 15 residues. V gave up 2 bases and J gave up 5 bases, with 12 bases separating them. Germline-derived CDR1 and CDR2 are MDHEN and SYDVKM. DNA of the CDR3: TGTGCCAGCAGTTTAGATTTAGGGGAAAATGAAAAACTGTTTTTT. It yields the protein CASSLDLGENEKLFF.

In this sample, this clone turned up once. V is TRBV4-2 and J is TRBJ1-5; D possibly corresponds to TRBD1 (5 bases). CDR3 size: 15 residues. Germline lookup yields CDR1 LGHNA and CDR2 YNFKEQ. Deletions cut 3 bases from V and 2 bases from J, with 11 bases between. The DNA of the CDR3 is TGTGCCAGCAGCCAGGAAGACAGTCGCAATCAGCCCCAGCATTTT. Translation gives CASSQEDSRNQPQHF.

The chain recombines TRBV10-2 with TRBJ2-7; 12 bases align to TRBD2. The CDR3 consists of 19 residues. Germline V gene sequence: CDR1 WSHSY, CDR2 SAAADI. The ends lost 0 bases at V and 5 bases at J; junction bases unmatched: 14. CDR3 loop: CASSESSLAGGSNWNEQYF. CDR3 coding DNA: TGCGCCAGCAGTGAGTCTAGCCTAGCGGGAGGGTCCAACTGGAACGAGCAGTACTTC.

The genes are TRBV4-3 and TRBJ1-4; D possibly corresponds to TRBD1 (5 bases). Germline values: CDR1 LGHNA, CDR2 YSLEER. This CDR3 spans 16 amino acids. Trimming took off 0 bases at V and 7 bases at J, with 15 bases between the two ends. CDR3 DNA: TGCGCCAGCAGCCAAGATTTCAGGGTGATAGCTGAAAAACTGTTTTTT. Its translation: CASSQDFRVIAEKLFF.

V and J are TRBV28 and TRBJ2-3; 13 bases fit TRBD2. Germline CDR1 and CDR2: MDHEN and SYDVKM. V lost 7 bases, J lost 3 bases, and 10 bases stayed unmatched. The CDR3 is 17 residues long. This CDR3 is CASTTLLAGGPTDTQYF. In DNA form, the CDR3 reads TGTGCCAGCACTACTCTACTAGCGGGAGGGCCTACAGATACGCAGTATTTT.

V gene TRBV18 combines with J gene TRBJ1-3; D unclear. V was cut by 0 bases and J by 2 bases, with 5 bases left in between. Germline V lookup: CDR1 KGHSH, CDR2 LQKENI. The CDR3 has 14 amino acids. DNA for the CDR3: TGTGCCAGCTCACCACCGCGGGCTGGAAACACCATATATTTT. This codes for CASSPPRAGNTIYF.

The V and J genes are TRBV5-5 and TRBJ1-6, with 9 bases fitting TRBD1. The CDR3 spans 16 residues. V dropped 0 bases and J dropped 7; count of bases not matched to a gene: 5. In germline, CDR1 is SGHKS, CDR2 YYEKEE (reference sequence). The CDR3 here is CASSLGGDRANSPLHF. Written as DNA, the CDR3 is TGTGCCAGCAGCTTGGGAGGGGACAGGGCGAATTCACCCCTCCACTTT.

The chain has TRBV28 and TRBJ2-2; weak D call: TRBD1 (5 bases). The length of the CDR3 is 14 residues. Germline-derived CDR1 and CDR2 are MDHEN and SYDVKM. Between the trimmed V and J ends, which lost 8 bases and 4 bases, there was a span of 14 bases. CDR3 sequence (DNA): TGTGCCAGCTCCTGGGGCAGAGTCACCGGGGAGCTGTTTTTT. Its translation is CASSWGRVTGELFF.

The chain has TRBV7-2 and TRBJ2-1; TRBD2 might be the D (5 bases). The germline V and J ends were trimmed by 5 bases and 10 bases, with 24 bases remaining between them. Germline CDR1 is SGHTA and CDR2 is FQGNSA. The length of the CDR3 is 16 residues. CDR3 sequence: CASSPLVSDAKREQFF. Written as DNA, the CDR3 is TGTGCCAGCAGCCCCCTCGTGTCGGACGCAAAGCGGGAGCAGTTCTTC.

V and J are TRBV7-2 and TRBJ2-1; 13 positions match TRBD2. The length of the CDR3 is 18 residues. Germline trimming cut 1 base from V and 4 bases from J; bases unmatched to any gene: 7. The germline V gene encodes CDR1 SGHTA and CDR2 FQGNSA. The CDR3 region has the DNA TGTGCCAGCAGCTTAGGTACTCCGGGACTAGCGGGATACAATGAGCAGTTCTTC. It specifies CASSLGTPGLAGYNEQFF.

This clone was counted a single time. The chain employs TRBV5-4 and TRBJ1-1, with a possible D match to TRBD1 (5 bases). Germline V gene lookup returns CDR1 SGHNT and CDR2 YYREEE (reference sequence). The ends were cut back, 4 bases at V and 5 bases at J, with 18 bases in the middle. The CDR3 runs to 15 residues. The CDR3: CASSVLGTGETEAFF. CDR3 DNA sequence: TGTGCCAGCAGCGTCCTGGGCACAGGAGAGACTGAAGCTTTCTTT.

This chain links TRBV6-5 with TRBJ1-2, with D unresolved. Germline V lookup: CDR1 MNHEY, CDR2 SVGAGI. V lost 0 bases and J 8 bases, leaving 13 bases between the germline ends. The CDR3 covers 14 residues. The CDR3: CASSYSTGNRGYTF. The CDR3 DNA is TGTGCCAGCAGTTACTCGACCGGGAACAGAGGCTACACCTTC.

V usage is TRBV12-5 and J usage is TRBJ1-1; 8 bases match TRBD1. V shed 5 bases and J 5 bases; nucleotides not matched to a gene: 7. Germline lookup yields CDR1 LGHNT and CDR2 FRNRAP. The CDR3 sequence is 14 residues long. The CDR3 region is CASGPTGAGTEAFF. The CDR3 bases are TGTGCTAGTGGTCCGACAGGGGCAGGGACTGAAGCTTTCTTT. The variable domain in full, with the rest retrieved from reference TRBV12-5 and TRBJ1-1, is DARVTQTPRHKVTEMGQEVTMRCQPILGHNTVFWYRQTMMQGLELLAYFRNRAPLDDSGMPKDRFSAEMPDATLATLKIQPSEPRDSAVYFCASGPTGAGTEAFFGQGTRLTVV.

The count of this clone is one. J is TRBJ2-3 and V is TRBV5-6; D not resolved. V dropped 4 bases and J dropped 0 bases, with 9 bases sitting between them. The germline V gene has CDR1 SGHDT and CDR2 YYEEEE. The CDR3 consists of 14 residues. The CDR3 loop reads CASSLTASTDTQYF. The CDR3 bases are TGTGCCAGCAGCCTAACCGCGAGCACAGATACGCAGTATTTT.

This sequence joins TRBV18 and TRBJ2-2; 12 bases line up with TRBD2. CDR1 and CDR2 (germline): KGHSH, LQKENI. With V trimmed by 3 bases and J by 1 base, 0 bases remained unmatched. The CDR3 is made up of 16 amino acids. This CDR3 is CASSPTSGRNTGELFF. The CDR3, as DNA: TGTGCCAGCTCACCGACTAGCGGGAGGAACACCGGGGAGCTGTTTTTT.

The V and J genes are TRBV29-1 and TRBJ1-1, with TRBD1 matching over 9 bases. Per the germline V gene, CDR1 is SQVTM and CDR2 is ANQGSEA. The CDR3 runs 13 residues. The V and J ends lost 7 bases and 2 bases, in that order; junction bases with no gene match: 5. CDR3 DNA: TGCAGCGCCGGGACAGGGTCAAACACTGAAGCTTTCTTT. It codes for CSAGTGSNTEAFF. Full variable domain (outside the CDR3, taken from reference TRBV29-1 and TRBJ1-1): SAVISQKPSRDICQRGTSLTIQCQVDSQVTMMFWYRQQPGQSLTLIATANQGSEATYESGFVIDKFPISRPNLTFSTLTVSNMSPEDSSIYLCSAGTGSNTEAFFGQGTRLTVV.

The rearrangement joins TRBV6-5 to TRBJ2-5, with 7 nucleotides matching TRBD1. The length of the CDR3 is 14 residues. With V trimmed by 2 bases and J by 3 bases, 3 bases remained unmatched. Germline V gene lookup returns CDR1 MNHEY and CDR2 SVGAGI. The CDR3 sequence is CASSYTGTEETQYF. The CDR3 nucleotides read TGTGCCAGCAGTTACACTGGGACAGAAGAGACCCAGTACTTC.

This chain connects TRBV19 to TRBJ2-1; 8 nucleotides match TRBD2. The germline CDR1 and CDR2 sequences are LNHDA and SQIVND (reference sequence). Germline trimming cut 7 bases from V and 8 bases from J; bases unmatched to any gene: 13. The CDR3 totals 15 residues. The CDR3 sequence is CASTDGAGGADEQFF. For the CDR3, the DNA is TGTGCCAGTACCGATGGTGCGGGAGGCGCCGATGAGCAGTTCTTC.

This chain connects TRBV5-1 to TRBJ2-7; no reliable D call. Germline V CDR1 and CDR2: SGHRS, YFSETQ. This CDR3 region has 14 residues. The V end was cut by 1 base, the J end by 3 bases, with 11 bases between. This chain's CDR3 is CASSLNLGGYEQYF. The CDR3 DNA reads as TGCGCCAGCAGCTTGAATCTCGGCGGCTACGAGCAGTACTTC. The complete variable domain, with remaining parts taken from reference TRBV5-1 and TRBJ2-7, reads KAGVTQTPRYLIKTRGQQVTLSCSPISGHRSVSWYQQTPGQGLQFLFEYFSETQRNKGNFPGRFSGRQFSNSRSEMNVSTLELGDSALYLCASSLNLGGYEQYFGPGTRLTVT.

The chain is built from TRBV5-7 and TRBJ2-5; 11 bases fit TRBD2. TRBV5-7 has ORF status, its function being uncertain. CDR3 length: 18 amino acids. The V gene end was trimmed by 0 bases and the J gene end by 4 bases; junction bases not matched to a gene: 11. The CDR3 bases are TGTGCCAGCAGCTTGGTGACTAGCGGGGAACATGGGGTAGAGACCCAGTACTTC. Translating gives CASSLVTSGEHGVETQYF.

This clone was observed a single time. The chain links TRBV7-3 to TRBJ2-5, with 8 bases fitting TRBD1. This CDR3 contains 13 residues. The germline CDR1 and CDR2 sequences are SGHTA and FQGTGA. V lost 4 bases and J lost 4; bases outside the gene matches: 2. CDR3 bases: TGTGCCAGCAGCTCCGACAGGGGAGAGACCCAGTACTTC. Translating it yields CASSSDRGETQYF.

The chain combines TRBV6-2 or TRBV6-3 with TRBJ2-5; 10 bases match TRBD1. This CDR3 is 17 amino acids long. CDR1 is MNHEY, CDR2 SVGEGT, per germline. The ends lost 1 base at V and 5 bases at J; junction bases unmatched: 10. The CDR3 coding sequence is TGTGCCAGCAGTTACTTCCGTTGGACAGGGGGTGTTGAGACCCAGTACTTC. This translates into CASSYFRWTGGVETQYF.